These T cell receptor beta chains were read from a single sample in a study of CD8+CD57+ T cells in acquired aplastic anemia. TCRdb reprocessed the reads with MiXCR, giving one entry per CDR3 protein. There are fewer than 200,000 distinct CDR3 sequences in the sample; roughly 63% occur only once, and 45% lies in the top ten. The sample taken for sequencing was sorted CD4+, CD8+, or CD8+CD57+ T cells (not recorded which) from PBMCs. Every receptor here comes from a human donor in good health. CDR3s include the opening cysteine and the closing phenylalanine or tryptophan. The D gene is left open where the match is weak. Some rows mark clone size as missing; the rest say once, few, many or name a class of expanded clone.

size: .; D: .; V: TRBV19; J: TRBJ1-6; DNA: TGTGCCAGTAGTATAGGTTGGACAGTCAATTCACCCCTCCACTTT; CDR3: CASSIGWTVNSPLHF
size: few; D: TRBD1; V: TRBV15; J: TRBJ2-1; DNA: TGTGCCACCACCCCCGGGACAGCTTACAATGAGCAGTTCTTC; CDR3: CATTPGTAYNEQFF
size: many; D: .; V: TRBV7-9; J: TRBJ2-7; DNA: TGTGCCAGCAGCCCGGACGGCTACGAGCAGTACTTC; CDR3: CASSPDGYEQYF
size: .; D: .; V: TRBV7-9; J: TRBJ1-5; DNA: TGTGCCAGCAGCCCGGACGGTAGCAATCAGCCCCAGCATTTT; CDR3: CASSPDGSNQPQHF
size: .; D: TRBD1; V: TRBV24-1; J: TRBJ2-7; DNA: TGTGCCACCAGTGACTGGGACAGATTCAACGAGCAGTACTTC; CDR3: CATSDWDRFNEQYF
size: .; D: TRBD1; V: TRBV15; J: TRBJ1-4; DNA: TGTGCCACCAGCAGGGGACAGGGACTGTTTTTT; CDR3: CATSRGQGLFF
size: .; D: .; V: TRBV9; J: TRBJ2-2; DNA: TGTGCCAGCAGTTTGTTGGACGGGAACACCGGGGAGCTGTTTTTT; CDR3: CASSLLDGNTGELFF
size: .; D: .; V: TRBV24-1; J: TRBJ2-2; DNA: TGTGCCACAGAAGGCTCCAACACCGGGGAGCTGTTTTTT; CDR3: CATEGSNTGELFF
size: .; D: .; V: TRBV5-4; J: TRBJ2-1; DNA: TGTGCCAGCAGCTTGCCGACTGGTACGCAGTTCTTC; CDR3: CASSLPTGTQFF
size: few; D: .; V: TRBV4-2; J: TRBJ2-7; DNA: TGTGCCAGCAGCCAAGAAACTGGCCTAGTTATTTCCTACGAGCAGTACTTC; CDR3: CASSQETGLVISYEQYF
size: .; D: TRBD1; V: TRBV6-5; J: TRBJ1-6; DNA: TGTGCCAGCAGGGGACAGGGTGGTAATTCACCCCTCCACTTT; CDR3: CASRGQGGNSPLHF
size: .; D: .; V: TRBV19; J: TRBJ1-2; DNA: TGTGCCAGTAGTCCCCTGGAGCAGGGATCTGCTAACTATGGCTACACCTTC; CDR3: CASSPLEQGSANYGYTF
size: few; D: TRBD2; V: TRBV2; J: TRBJ2-1; DNA: TGTGCCAGCAGTGGGGATAGCGGGGCTCAGTTCTTC; CDR3: CASSGDSGAQFF
size: many; D: .; V: TRBV5-1; J: TRBJ1-2; DNA: TGCGCCAGCAGCTTCCTTGTTGGGGGCACTGATGGCTACACCTTC; CDR3: CASSFLVGGTDGYTF
size: .; D: .; V: TRBV10-2; J: TRBJ2-5; DNA: TGCGCCAGCAGTGAGTCCAGGAGAGAGACCCAGTACTTC; CDR3: CASSESRRETQYF
size: .; D: TRBD1; V: TRBV7-9; J: TRBJ1-6; DNA: TGTGCCAGCAGCCGTGGACAGGATAATTCACCCCTCCACTTT; CDR3: CASSRGQDNSPLHF
size: .; D: .; V: TRBV2; J: TRBJ1-4; DNA: TGTGCCAGCAGTCCCGACACAACAACTAATGAAAAACTGTTTTTT; CDR3: CASSPDTTTNEKLFF
size: .; D: TRBD1; V: TRBV19; J: TRBJ2-7; DNA: TGTGCCAGTAGTCCTCGCGCCGGGACAGGGGCTTACGAGCAGTACTTC; CDR3: CASSPRAGTGAYEQYF
size: .; D: .; V: TRBV19; J: TRBJ1-5; DNA: TGTGCCAGTCGGAGGACGGCCAATCAGCCCCAGCATTTT; CDR3: CASRRTANQPQHF
size: .; D: TRBD1; V: TRBV20-1; J: TRBJ2-1; DNA: TGCAGTGCTAGTTTGGGGGACAGGGGGCCCGGGTCGTACAATGAGCAGTTCTTC; CDR3: CSASLGDRGPGSYNEQFF
size: .; D: TRBD1; V: TRBV10-1; J: TRBJ2-7; DNA: TGCGCCAGCACTAGGACAGGGGGCGAGCAGTACTTC; CDR3: CASTRTGGEQYF
size: .; D: .; V: TRBV5-6; J: TRBJ1-4; DNA: TGTGCCAGCAGCTTGGCCCAGAGGGAAAAACTGTTTTTT; CDR3: CASSLAQREKLFF
size: .; D: .; V: TRBV14; J: TRBJ2-5; DNA: TGTGCCAGCAGCCAGCTGAGAGAGACCCAGTACTTC; CDR3: CASSQLRETQYF
size: few; D: TRBD1; V: TRBV10-3; J: TRBJ1-5; DNA: TGTGCCATCAGTGAAGGGACAGGGCCCCAGCATTTT; CDR3: CAISEGTGPQHF
size: .; D: .; V: TRBV19; J: TRBJ2-1; DNA: TGTGCCAGTGGCGTCCAGGGCGGGAATGAGCAGTTCTTC; CDR3: CASGVQGGNEQFF
size: .; D: TRBD2; V: TRBV7-9; J: TRBJ2-1; DNA: TGTGCCAGCAGCACCGATCATCTAATAGCGGGAGTCTTTTACAATGAGCAGTTCTTC; CDR3: CASSTDHLIAGVFYNEQFF
size: few; D: .; V: TRBV6-1; J: TRBJ1-1; DNA: TGTGCCAGCAGTGAGCAAGGGGGGAACACTGAAGCTTTCTTT; CDR3: CASSEQGGNTEAFF
size: .; D: TRBD1; V: TRBV2; J: TRBJ2-5; DNA: TGTGCCAGCAGTCCCCGGGACAGGGGGCTCCACACCCGACAAGAGACCCAGTACTTC; CDR3: CASSPRDRGLHTRQETQYF
size: .; D: .; V: TRBV11-2; J: TRBJ1-1; DNA: TGTGCCAGCAGTTTCAGGACCTTCGGGGTGAACACTGAAGCTTTCTTT; CDR3: CASSFRTFGVNTEAFF
size: few; D: .; V: TRBV27; J: TRBJ1-5; DNA: TGTGCCAGCAGTCTAAGGGGAGCCCCACATCAGCCCCAGCATTTT; CDR3: CASSLRGAPHQPQHF
size: .; D: .; V: TRBV19; J: TRBJ2-1; DNA: TGTGCCAGTATGGAGTACAATGAGCAGTTCTTC; CDR3: CASMEYNEQFF
size: many; D: .; V: TRBV5-5; J: TRBJ1-1; DNA: TGTGCCAGCAGCTTGGAGCAGAACACTGAAGCTTTCTTT; CDR3: CASSLEQNTEAFF
size: once; D: .; V: TRBV19; J: TRBJ2-3; DNA: TGTGCCAGTAGTATTCCAGGGACAGATACGCAGTATTTT; CDR3: CASSIPGTDTQYF
size: .; D: TRBD2; V: TRBV12-5; J: TRBJ2-7; DNA: TGTGCTAGTGGTCTAGCGGGAGGACGCTTGGGGGAGCAGTACTTC; CDR3: CASGLAGGRLGEQYF
size: .; D: TRBD1; V: TRBV14; J: TRBJ1-1; DNA: TGTGCCAGCAGCCCTGGACAGGGAAGGGGAGCTTTCTTT; CDR3: CASSPGQGRGAFF